These 30 T cell receptor beta chains share one sample of origin, sequenced in a study of blood T cell repertoires in COVID-19. Data came from immunoSEQ multiplex PCR; TCRdb stores just in-frame clones and leaves some out. Among more than 80,000 clones, roughly 82% were seen once, and the ten largest hold 8%. The sample was peripheral blood. The receptors shown here come from a man aged 45-65 years with active COVID-19.

J is TRBJ1-4 and V is TRBV6-5; 8 nucleotides match TRBD1. From germline, CDR1 is MNHEY and CDR2 SVGAGI. The CDR3 contains 14 residues. V was pared by 4 bases and J by 8 bases, with 6 bases of the junction left unmatched. The CDR3 is CASSLDRVREKLFF. The CDR3 DNA sequence: TGTGCCAGCAGTTTGGACAGGGTGCGAGAAAAACTGTTTTTT.

The rearrangement uses TRBV28 and TRBJ2-5; the D gene is possibly TRBD1 (5 bases). The V end lost 5 bases, the J end lost 4 bases, and 8 bases lay between the germline ends. Germline V lookup: CDR1 MDHEN, CDR2 SYDVKM. There are 12 residues in the CDR3. The CDR3 DNA reads as TGTGCCAGCAGTGGGGCTTTAGAGACCCAGTACTTC. Its protein is CASSGALETQYF.

The chain links TRBV29-1 to TRBJ1-2; 7 positions match TRBD1. V gave up 4 bases and J gave up 8 bases; unmatched junction bases: 10. The length of the CDR3 is 13 residues. The V gene's germline CDR1 is SQVTM and CDR2 ANQGSEA. CDR3 protein: CSVAVTGPGGYTF. The DNA of the CDR3 is TGCAGCGTTGCTGTGACAGGGCCTGGCGGCTACACCTTC. Together with reference TRBV29-1 and TRBJ1-2, the CDR3 gives the full variable domain: SAVISQKPSRDICQRGTSLTIQCQVDSQVTMMFWYRQQPGQSLTLIATANQGSEATYESGFVIDKFPISRPNLTFSTLTVSNMSPEDSSIYLCSVAVTGPGGYTFGSGTRLTVV.

The chain joins TRBV20-1 to TRBJ2-5; D gene uncertain. With 6 bases removed from V and 1 base from J, the gap between germline ends came to 6 bases. The CDR3 totals 11 residues. Germline CDR1 and CDR2: DFQATT and SNEGSKA (reference sequence). In DNA, the CDR3 is TGCAGTGCCGGAGTCCAAGAGACCCAGTACTTC. Residues: CSAGVQETQYF.

The chain employs TRBV28 and TRBJ1-5, with D maybe TRBD1 (5 bases). The V end was cut by 5 bases, the J end by 2 bases, with 7 bases between. The CDR3 totals 13 residues. Per germline, CDR1 MDHEN and CDR2 SYDVKM. The CDR3 DNA follows: TGTGCCAGCAGTCCAGGGCGCAATCAGCCCCAGCATTTT. Encoded protein: CASSPGRNQPQHF.

The table lists this clone with a count of one. The rearrangement uses TRBV9 and TRBJ2-5, with D maybe TRBD2 (5 bases). CDR1 is SGDLS and CDR2 is YYNGEE in the germline V gene. The CDR3 totals 15 residues. Trimming removed 4 bases at V and 0 bases at J, with 13 bases between. The CDR3 spells CASSPEGVYQETQYF. In DNA form, the CDR3 reads TGTGCCAGCAGCCCCGAGGGAGTGTACCAAGAGACCCAGTACTTC.

This chain joins TRBV24-1 and TRBJ2-2; D ambiguous. From germline, CDR1 is KGHDR and CDR2 SFDVKD. V was clipped by 5 bases and J by 6 bases, with 6 bases between them. The CDR3 runs to 12 residues. CDR3 in DNA: TGTGCCACCAGTGTTAGAGCCGGGGAGCTGTTTTTT. Translated: CATSVRAGELFF.

J is TRBJ1-5 and V is TRBV4-2, with TRBD1 matching over 9 bases. The CDR3 runs to 15 residues. The V and J ends lost 3 bases and 4 bases, in that order; junction bases with no gene match: 4. Germline-derived CDR1 and CDR2 are LGHNA and YNFKEQ. CDR3 amino acids: CASSHLQGANQPQHF. CDR3 nucleotide sequence: TGTGCCAGCAGCCACCTACAGGGGGCTAATCAGCCCCAGCATTTT.

The chain has TRBV25-1 and TRBJ2-3; weak D call: TRBD1 (6 bases). Germline-derived CDR1 and CDR2 are MGHDK and SYGVNS. Trimming cost V 1 base and J 6 bases, with 8 bases left between them. The CDR3 spans 13 residues. The CDR3, as DNA: TGTGCCAGCAGTGAATCAGGGGTCGATACGCAGTATTTT. Residues: CASSESGVDTQYF.

The rearrangement joins TRBV12-3 or TRBV12-4 to TRBJ2-7, with 7 bases aligning to TRBD1. J was trimmed by 3 bases and V by 5 bases; bases with no gene match: 4. CDR3 size: 13 residues. The CDR3 DNA reads TGTGCCAGCAGTCCCGGGACAGTCTACGAGCAGTACTTC. This translates into CASSPGTVYEQYF.

This clone appeared a single time. The chain carries TRBV7-3 and TRBJ2-2; TRBD2 agrees at 9 bases. CDR1 SGHTA and CDR2 FQGTGA come from the germline V gene. The CDR3 has 17 amino acids. Trimming took 5 bases from V and 5 from J; bases not matched to a gene: 12. DNA of the CDR3: TGTGCCAGCAGCACCGGGGGAGCGGGAGGAGGGACCGGGGAGCTGTTTTTT. Protein product: CASSTGGAGGGTGELFF.

This chain uses TRBV4-1 with TRBJ2-5; 7 bases line up with TRBD2. The CDR3 sequence is 18 residues long. The germline V gene has CDR1 MGHRA and CDR2 YSYEKL. Germline trimming cut 4 bases from V and 2 bases from J; bases unmatched to any gene: 16. CDR3: CASSPGLDGLVGQETQYF. The CDR3 DNA sequence: TGCGCCAGCAGCCCAGGACTAGACGGGCTAGTCGGTCAAGAGACCCAGTACTTC.

The count of this clone is one. The chain carries TRBV4-3 and TRBJ1-1; a weak D match, TRBD1 (5 bases). Trimming took off 1 base at V and 11 bases at J, with 23 bases between the two ends. The CDR3 covers 16 residues. Germline CDR1 is LGHNA and CDR2 is YSLEER. Here the CDR3 reads CASSQGQGFTRDIAFF. DNA of the CDR3: TGCGCCAGCAGCCAAGGTCAGGGCTTTACTCGTGATATTGCTTTCTTT.

V is TRBV4-1 and J is TRBJ2-2; 8 bases agree with TRBD2. The ends lost 1 base at V and 7 bases at J; junction bases unmatched: 8. Per germline, CDR1 MGHRA and CDR2 YSYEKL. This CDR3 is built from 16 residues. The DNA for the CDR3 is TGCGCCAGCAGCCAAGCCAGCGGGGGCCGAGGCGGGGAGCTGTTTTTT. It codes for CASSQASGGRGGELFF.

The J gene is TRBJ2-1, the V gene TRBV3-1 (or the pseudogene TRBV3-2), with 7 bases lining up with TRBD1. J was trimmed by 5 bases and V by 4 bases; bases with no gene match: 8. This CDR3 comprises 15 residues. Germline assignment: CDR1 LGHDT and CDR2 YNNKEL (reference sequence). The CDR3 DNA reads TGTGCCAGCAGCCCCACAGACAGGGCCCACAATGAGCAGTTCTTC. Protein sequence: CASSPTDRAHNEQFF.

The V call is TRBV9, the J call TRBJ2-7; TRBD2 matches 7 bases. This CDR3 comprises 16 residues. With V trimmed by 0 bases and J by 3 bases, 9 bases remained unmatched. Germline lookup yields CDR1 SGDLS and CDR2 YYNGEE. In DNA form, the CDR3 reads TGTGCCAGCAGCGTAGCGGCTAGCGGACTTAACTACGAGCAGTACTTC. It is translated as CASSVAASGLNYEQYF.

This clone was seen just once. CDR3 sequence (DNA): TGTGCCAGCAGCCCCCGGGACAGGGCATCTGGAAACACCATATATTTT. Its protein product is CASSPRDRASGNTIYF. This chain uses TRBV3-1 (or the pseudogene TRBV3-2) with TRBJ1-3; 9 bases map to TRBD1. The CDR3 totals 16 residues. CDR1 and CDR2 from the germline V gene are LGHDT and YNNKEL (reference sequence). V lost 4 bases and J lost 1; bases outside the gene matches: 5.

The V gene is TRBV5-4, the J gene TRBJ2-2, with 8 positions matching TRBD2. The CDR3 contains 16 residues. Germline CDR1 and CDR2: SGHNT and YYREEE (reference sequence). J lost 9 bases, V lost 5 bases, and 15 bases had no gene match. CDR3 DNA sequence: TGTGCCAGCAGGGTTAGCGGGACCTACCCTACCCGGGAGCTGTTTTTT. It encodes CASRVSGTYPTRELFF.

This sequence joins TRBV18 and TRBJ1-5, with D tentatively TRBD1 (5 bases). V lost 2 bases to trimming and J lost 1 base, with 6 bases between them. This CDR3 is built from 14 residues. The germline gives CDR1 KGHSH, CDR2 LQKENI. Here the CDR3 reads CASSPGGSNQPQHF. The DNA for the CDR3 is TGTGCCAGCTCACCAGGGGGGAGCAATCAGCCCCAGCATTTT.

The chain joins TRBV9 to TRBJ2-7; 7 bases match TRBD2. The germline gives CDR1 SGDLS, CDR2 YYNGEE. The V gene end was trimmed by 4 bases and the J gene end by 0 bases; junction bases not matched to a gene: 7. The CDR3 spans 15 residues. This CDR3 is CASSPSSGASYEQYF. CDR3 nucleotide sequence: TGTGCCAGCAGCCCGTCTAGCGGTGCCTCCTACGAGCAGTACTTC. The full variable domain, completed using reference TRBV9 and TRBJ2-7, is DSGVTQTPKHLITATGQRVTLRCSPRSGDLSVYWYQQSLDQGLQFLIQYYNGEERAKGNILERFSAQQFPDLHSELNLSSLELGDSALYFCASSPSSGASYEQYFGPGTRLTVT.

By share, this clone counts as medium-sized (0.01 to 0.1%). V is TRBV15 and J is TRBJ2-1, with TRBD2 matching 8 bases. Germline V CDR1 and CDR2: LNHNV, YYDKDF (reference sequence). Trimming at V came to 4 bases and at J to 4 bases, leaving 6 bases not matched to a gene. The CDR3 consists of 15 residues. The CDR3 DNA follows: TGTGCCACCAGCAAAGGTAGCGGGACTTACAATGAGCAGTTCTTC. Its protein is CATSKGSGTYNEQFF. The variable domain in full, with the rest retrieved from reference TRBV15 and TRBJ2-1, is DAMVIQNPRYQVTQFGKPVTLSCSQTLNHNVMYWYQQKSSQAPKLLFHYYDKDFNNEADTPDNFQSRRPNTSFCFLDIRSPGLGDTAMYLCATSKGSGTYNEQFFGPGTRLTVL.

The rearrangement joins TRBV10-3 to TRBJ2-5, with TRBD2 matching 10 bases. Trimming at V came to 3 bases and at J to 1 base, leaving 2 bases not matched to a gene. In germline, CDR1 is ENHRY, CDR2 SYGVKD. The CDR3 totals 15 residues. The CDR3 region has the DNA TGTGCCATCAGTGAAAGCGGGGGGGTCCAAGAGACCCAGTACTTC. Translating it yields CAISESGGVQETQYF.

The chain is built from TRBV6-5 and TRBJ1-1; D remains unclear. Trimming stripped 5 bases from V and 0 bases from J, with 10 bases between. Looked up from germline, CDR1 is MNHEY and CDR2 is SVGAGI. The CDR3 contains 14 residues. The CDR3 DNA reads as TGTGCCAGCAGTACCCGCCACATGAACACTGAAGCTTTCTTT. Its protein is CASSTRHMNTEAFF.

The J gene is TRBJ1-6, the V gene TRBV4-3; a weak D match, TRBD1 (5 bases). Trimming removed 0 bases from V and 8 bases from J, with 14 bases in between. Germline values: CDR1 LGHNA, CDR2 YSLEER. The CDR3 extends over 16 amino acids. This chain's CDR3 is CASSQDSQGLDSPLHF. CDR3 DNA: TGCGCCAGCAGCCAAGATTCCCAGGGTTTGGATTCACCCCTCCACTTT.

This clone appeared a few times. The chain couples TRBV4-3 to TRBJ2-2; the D gene is possibly TRBD1 (5 bases). Trimming stripped 0 bases from V and 3 bases from J, with 8 bases between. CDR3 length: 15 amino acids. The V gene's germline CDR1 is LGHNA and CDR2 YSLEER. The CDR3: CASSQDARDTGELFF. DNA of the CDR3: TGCGCCAGCAGCCAAGATGCCAGGGACACCGGGGAGCTGTTTTTT.

The gene calls are TRBV5-8 and TRBJ1-1; D remains unclear. The germline V and J ends were trimmed by 4 bases and 1 base, with 14 bases remaining between them. Germline loops: CDR1 SGHTS, CDR2 YDEGEE. The CDR3 runs to 15 residues. The chain's CDR3 is CASSRRTERNTEAFF. In DNA, the CDR3 is TGTGCCAGCAGCCGCCGGACTGAAAGGAACACTGAAGCTTTCTTT.

Here the CDR3 reads CASSLGFSGGPYEQYF. CDR3 coding DNA: TGTGCCAGCAGCTTGGGCTTTTCAGGGGGACCCTACGAGCAGTACTTC. The V call is TRBV5-4, the J call TRBJ2-7; 7 nucleotides line up with TRBD1. CDR1 is SGHNT and CDR2 is YYREEE in the germline V gene (reference sequence). This CDR3 contains 16 residues. Trimming cost V 0 bases and J 2 bases; bases outside gene matches: 8.

This clone was counted between two and nine times. The chain is built from TRBV18 and TRBJ1-5, with 9 bases lining up with TRBD1. The CDR3 runs to 14 residues. V gave up 2 bases and J gave up 6 bases; unmatched junction bases: 2. Germline-derived CDR1 and CDR2 are KGHSH and LQKENI. CDR3 DNA: TGTGCCAGCTCACCAGACAGGGGGAGTCAGCCCCAGCATTTT. It yields the protein CASSPDRGSQPQHF.

This CDR3 is CASSPGQGTEAFF. CDR3 coding DNA: TGTGCCAGCAGCCCGGGACAGGGAACTGAAGCTTTCTTT. V gene TRBV7-9 combines with J gene TRBJ1-1; TRBD1 agrees at 9 bases. Germline CDR1 is SEHNR and CDR2 is FQNEAQ (reference sequence). The V gene end was trimmed by 5 bases and the J gene end by 5 bases; junction bases not matched to a gene: 3. The CDR3 runs to 13 residues.

The chain uses TRBV6-5 and TRBJ1-5, with 7 bases aligning to TRBD1. Germline V gene data show CDR1 as MNHEY and CDR2 as SVGAGI. The CDR3 has 14 residues. With V trimmed by 6 bases and J by 5 bases, 7 bases remained unmatched. CDR3 loop: CASSRDSVHQPQHF. Here the CDR3 DNA reads TGTGCCAGCAGCCGGGACAGTGTGCATCAGCCCCAGCATTTT.